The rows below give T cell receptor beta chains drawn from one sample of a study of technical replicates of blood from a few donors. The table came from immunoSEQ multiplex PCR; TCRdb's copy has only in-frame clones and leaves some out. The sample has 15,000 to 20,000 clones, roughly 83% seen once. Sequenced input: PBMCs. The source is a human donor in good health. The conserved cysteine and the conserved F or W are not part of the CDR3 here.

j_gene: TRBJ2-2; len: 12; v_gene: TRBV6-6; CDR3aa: ASSERSNTGELF
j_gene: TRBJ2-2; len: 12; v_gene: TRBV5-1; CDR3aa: ASTLRGAAGELF
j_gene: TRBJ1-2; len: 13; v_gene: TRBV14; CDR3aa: ASSQGTGSGYGYT
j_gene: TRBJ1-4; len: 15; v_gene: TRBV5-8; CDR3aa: ASSLAWTGSFHEKLF
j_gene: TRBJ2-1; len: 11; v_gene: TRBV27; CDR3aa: ASSLGLDNEQF
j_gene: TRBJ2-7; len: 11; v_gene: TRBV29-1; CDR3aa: SVEVTGTYEQY
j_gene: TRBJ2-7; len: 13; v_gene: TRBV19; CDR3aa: ASSLPGLAFYEQY
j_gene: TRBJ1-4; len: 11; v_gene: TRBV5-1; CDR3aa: ASSYIPNEKLF
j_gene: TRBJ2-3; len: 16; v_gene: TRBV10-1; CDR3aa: ASRLRLRLAGGPDTQY
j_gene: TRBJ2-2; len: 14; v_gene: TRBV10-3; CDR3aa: AISSPLAANTGELF
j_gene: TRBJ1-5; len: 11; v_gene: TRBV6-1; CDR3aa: ASSEARWQPQH
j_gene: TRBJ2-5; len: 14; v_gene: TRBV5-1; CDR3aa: ASSFLGGGLGETQY
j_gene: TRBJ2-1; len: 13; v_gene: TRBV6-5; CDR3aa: ASTKVTSGNNEQF
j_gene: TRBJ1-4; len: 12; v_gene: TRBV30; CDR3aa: AWGDTGQSEKLF
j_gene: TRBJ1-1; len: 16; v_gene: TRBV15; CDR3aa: ATSRDWGTGKGNTEAF
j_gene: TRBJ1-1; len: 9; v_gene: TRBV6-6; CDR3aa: ASSVVGRAF
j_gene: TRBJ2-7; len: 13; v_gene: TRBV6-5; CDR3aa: ASSYSMGLLGEQY
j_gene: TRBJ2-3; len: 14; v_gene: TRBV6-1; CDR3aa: ASSEAGAGGLNTQY
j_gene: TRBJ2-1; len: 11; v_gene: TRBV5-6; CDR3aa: ASTGTGYNEQF
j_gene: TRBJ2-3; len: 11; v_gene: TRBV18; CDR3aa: ASSPDSRATQY
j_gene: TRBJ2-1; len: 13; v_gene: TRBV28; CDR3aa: ASSFKSGGYNEQF
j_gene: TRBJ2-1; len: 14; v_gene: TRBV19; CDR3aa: ASSSWTSGTFNEQF
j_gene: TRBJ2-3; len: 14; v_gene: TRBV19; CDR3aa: ASSRTPPTFTDTQY
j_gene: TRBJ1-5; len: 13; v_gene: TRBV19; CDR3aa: ASSNRDRDDQPQH
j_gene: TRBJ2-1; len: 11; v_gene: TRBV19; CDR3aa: ASSIAATNEQF
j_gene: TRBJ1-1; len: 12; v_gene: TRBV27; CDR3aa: ASSLSWQNTEAF
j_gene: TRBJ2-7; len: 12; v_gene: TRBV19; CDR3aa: ASRRDSTSYEQY
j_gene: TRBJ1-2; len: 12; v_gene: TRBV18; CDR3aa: ASSPGLGVRGYT
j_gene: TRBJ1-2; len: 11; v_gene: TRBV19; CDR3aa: ASSPPLAYGYT
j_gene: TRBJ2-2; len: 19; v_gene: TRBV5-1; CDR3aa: ASSPRAGLAWDREATGELF
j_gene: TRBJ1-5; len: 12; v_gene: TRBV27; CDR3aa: ASRAGVTNQPQH
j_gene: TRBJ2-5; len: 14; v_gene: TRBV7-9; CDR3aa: ASSLIPLAIQETQY
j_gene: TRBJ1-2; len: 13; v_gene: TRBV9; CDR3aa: ASSVVDRGHYGYT
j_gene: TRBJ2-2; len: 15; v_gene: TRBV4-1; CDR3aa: ASSQGTHRGGTGELF
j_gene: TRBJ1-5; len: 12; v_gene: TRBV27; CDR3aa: ASSIQGINQPQH
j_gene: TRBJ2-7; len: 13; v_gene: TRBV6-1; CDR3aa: ASSESPLDSYEQY
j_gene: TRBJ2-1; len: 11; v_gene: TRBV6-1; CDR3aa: ASTLTSYNEQF
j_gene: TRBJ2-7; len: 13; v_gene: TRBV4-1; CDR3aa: ASSQGRQAAYEQY
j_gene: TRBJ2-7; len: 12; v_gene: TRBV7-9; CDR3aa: ASSLASGSYEQY
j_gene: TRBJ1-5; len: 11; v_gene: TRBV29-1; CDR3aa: SVEEGGGQPQH
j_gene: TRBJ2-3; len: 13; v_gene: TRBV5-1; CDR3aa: ASSIGQGSTDTQY
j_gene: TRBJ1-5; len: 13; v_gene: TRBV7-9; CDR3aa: ASSSPGGGNQPQH
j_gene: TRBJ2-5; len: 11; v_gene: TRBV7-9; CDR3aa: ASSLRGGETQY
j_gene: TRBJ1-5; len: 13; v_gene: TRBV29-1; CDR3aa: SVRTGTGPNQPQH
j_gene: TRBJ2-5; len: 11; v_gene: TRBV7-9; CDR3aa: ASSSGIEETQY
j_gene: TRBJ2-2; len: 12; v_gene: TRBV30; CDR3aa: AWTGIRDTGELF
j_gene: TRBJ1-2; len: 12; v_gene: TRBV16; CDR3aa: ASSPTTANYGYT
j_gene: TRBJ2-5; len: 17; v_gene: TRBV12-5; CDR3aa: ASGFHARQVSGTEETQY
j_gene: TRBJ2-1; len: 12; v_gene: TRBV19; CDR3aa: ASASGRGDNEQF
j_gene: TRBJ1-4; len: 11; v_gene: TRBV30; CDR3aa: AWSVQGSEKLF
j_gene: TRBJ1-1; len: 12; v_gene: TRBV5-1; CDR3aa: ASSLGAGLGEAF
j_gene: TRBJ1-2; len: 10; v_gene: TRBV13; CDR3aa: ASSSQGFGYT
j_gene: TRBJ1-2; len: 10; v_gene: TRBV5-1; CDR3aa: ASSSTGRGYT
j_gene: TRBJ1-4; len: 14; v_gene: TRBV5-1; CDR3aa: ASSMDRVFTNEKLF
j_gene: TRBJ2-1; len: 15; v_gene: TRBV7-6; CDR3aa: ASSFRDRGRRYNEQF